A selection of T cell receptor beta chains follows, all from one sample in a study of shared clonotypes between healthy human individuals. The data were produced by immunoSEQ multiplex PCR, yet TCRdb's version contains in-frame clones alone and is incomplete. The repertoire holds approximately 2,000,000 clones, with around 93% as singletons. The sample consisted of naive CD8+ T cells from PBMCs. These receptors were obtained from a man aged 18 to 30 in good health. Some clones in this sample may be carry-over from other donors' samples. Each CDR3 is given with its conserved first and last residue. A D gene is named only where the DNA matches it firmly. Where a row states a size, it is once, few, many or the class of an expanded clone; other rows omit it.

NA	TRBD2	TRBV7-9	TRBJ2-7	CASSSGASYEQYF	TGTGCCAGCAGCAGCGGGGCTTCCTACGAGCAGTACTTC
once	NA	TRBV5-1	TRBJ2-1	CASSDVYREFGNEQFF	TGCGCCAGCAGCGACGTGTACAGGGAATTTGGCAATGAGCAGTTCTTC
NA	NA	TRBV28	TRBJ1-2	CASSDRTYSVYGYTF	TGTGCCAGCAGCGATCGGACTTATTCTGTCTATGGCTACACCTTC
NA	NA	TRBV11-3	TRBJ1-1	CASSYTRGHEAFF	TGTGCCAGCAGCTATACCCGGGGACATGAAGCTTTCTTT
NA	TRBD1	TRBV28	TRBJ2-7	CASRTGWGEQYF	TGTGCCAGCAGGACAGGGTGGGGGGAGCAGTACTTC
NA	NA	TRBV9	TRBJ2-2	CASYSDTGAGELFF	TGTGCCAGCTATTCGGACACTGGGGCCGGGGAGCTGTTTTTT
NA	NA	TRBV5-6	TRBJ2-1	CASSFPETRHYNEQFF	TGTGCCAGCAGCTTTCCGGAGACTAGGCACTACAATGAGCAGTTCTTC
NA	TRBD1	TRBV11-2	TRBJ2-7	CASSLRGVGQRYGEQYF	TGTGCCAGCAGCTTAAGGGGCGTGGGACAGAGATACGGTGAGCAGTACTTC
once	TRBD1	TRBV4-3	TRBJ2-3	CASSQNRDRGRGAQYF	TGCGCCAGCAGCCAAAACCGGGACAGGGGGCGCGGAGCGCAGTATTTT
NA	NA	TRBV25-1	TRBJ2-3	CASSEFTSPRQYF	TGTGCCAGCAGTGAATTCACTTCCCCGCGGCAGTATTTT
NA	TRBD2	TRBV7-2	TRBJ2-5	CASSSGLAAQETQYF	TGTGCCAGCAGCTCGGGACTAGCGGCACAAGAGACCCAGTACTTC
NA	NA	TRBV29-1	TRBJ1-2	CSVARPGHTNYGYTF	TGCAGCGTTGCCCGCCCGGGACATACTAACTATGGCTACACCTTC
NA	TRBD1	TRBV29-1	TRBJ1-5	CSVRQGAYQPQHF	TGCAGCGTTAGACAGGGGGCTTATCAGCCCCAGCATTTT
NA	NA	TRBV6-6	TRBJ2-7	CASSNRDLLYEQYF	TGTGCCAGCAGCAACCGGGATCTCCTTTACGAGCAGTACTTC
NA	NA	TRBV30	TRBJ2-7	CAWSVVSSLAYEQYF	TGTGCCTGGAGTGTTGTGTCTTCTCTTGCCTACGAGCAGTACTTC
NA	TRBD2	TRBV9	TRBJ2-7	CASASGSSYKQYF	TGTGCCAGCGCCAGCGGGAGCTCCTACAAGCAGTACTTC
NA	NA	TRBV7-8	TRBJ2-1	CASSISGSYNEQFF	TGTGCCAGCAGTATTTCGGGATCCTACAATGAGCAGTTCTTC
NA	NA	TRBV11-1	TRBJ2-7	CASSLVLGSGEQYF	TGTGCCAGCAGCTTAGTCCTTGGGTCGGGCGAGCAGTACTTC
NA	NA	TRBV28	TRBJ1-2	CASSPGEWLHTF	TGTGCCAGCAGTCCGGGGGAATGGCTCCACACCTTC
NA	TRBD1	TRBV29-1	TRBJ2-5	CSVEAKDRALQETQYF	TGCAGCGTTGAAGCGAAGGACAGGGCCTTACAAGAGACCCAGTACTTC
NA	TRBD1	TRBV30	TRBJ2-7	CAWSTDLGTASYEQYF	TGTGCCTGGAGTACGGACCTGGGGACAGCCTCCTACGAGCAGTACTTC
NA	NA	TRBV9	TRBJ2-1	CASSANGPNNEQFF	TGTGCCAGCAGCGCGAACGGGCCAAACAATGAGCAGTTCTTC
NA	NA	TRBV27	TRBJ2-2	CASRDPPGTGELFF	TGTGCCAGCAGAGACCCCCCGGGCACCGGGGAGCTGTTTTTT
NA	NA	TRBV5-6	TRBJ2-2	CASSLKPGLDTGELFF	TGTGCCAGCAGCCTGAAGCCGGGTCTTGACACCGGGGAGCTGTTTTTT
NA	NA	TRBV29-1	TRBJ1-2	CSAGTVNYGYTF	TGCAGCGCGGGGACGGTTAACTATGGCTACACCTTC
NA	TRBD1	TRBV4-2	TRBJ1-2	CASSSGRGQGIYGYTF	TGTGCCAGCAGCTCGGGCAGGGGACAGGGGATTTACGGCTACACCTTC
NA	TRBD2	TRBV7-2	TRBJ2-7	CASSSPGLASYEQYF	TGTGCCAGCAGCTCCCCGGGACTAGCCTCCTACGAGCAGTACTTC
NA	TRBD2	TRBV28	TRBJ2-7	CASLPAGLAGLEQYF	TGTGCCAGCCTTCCCGCGGGACTAGCGGGACTCGAGCAGTACTTC
NA	TRBD2	TRBV7-9	TRBJ2-1	CASRLTASGSRNEQFF	TGTGCCAGCAGACTTACGGCTAGCGGGAGTAGGAATGAGCAGTTCTTC
NA	NA	TRBV28	TRBJ1-2	CASRAQPRAGYTF	TGTGCCAGCAGGGCTCAGCCCCGGGCTGGCTACACCTTC
NA	TRBD1	TRBV9	TRBJ1-2	CASRGTVYGYTF	TGTGCCAGCAGAGGGACAGTCTATGGCTACACCTTC
NA	NA	TRBV27	TRBJ2-7	CASSPRMTGAAYEQYF	TGTGCCAGCAGTCCCCGCATGACGGGAGCAGCCTACGAGCAGTACTTC
NA	TRBD1	TRBV6-5	TRBJ2-3	CASSSPAGGYTDTQYF	TGTGCCAGCAGTTCCCCAGCAGGGGGCTACACAGATACGCAGTATTTT
NA	NA	TRBV4-2	TRBJ2-7	CASSQVGRDANYEQYF	TGTGCCAGCAGCCAAGTGGGGCGGGACGCAAACTACGAGCAGTACTTC
NA	NA	TRBV7-9	TRBJ1-2	CASSLVGGAFGYTF	TGTGCCAGCAGCTTAGTCGGGGGCGCTTTTGGCTACACCTTC
NA	NA	TRBV5-4	TRBJ2-5	CASSVGWSPYQETQYF	TGTGCCAGCAGCGTTGGTTGGTCTCCGTACCAAGAGACCCAGTACTTC
NA	TRBD1	TRBV29-1	TRBJ2-1	CSVPNYRQGSYNEQFF	TGCAGCGTCCCAAACTACAGACAGGGTTCCTACAATGAGCAGTTCTTC
NA	NA	TRBV7-2	TRBJ2-5	CASSLPPETQYF	TGTGCCAGCAGCTTACCTCCAGAGACCCAGTACTTC
NA	NA	TRBV27	TRBJ2-7	CASSPFAGRSYEQYF	TGTGCCAGCAGCCCCTTTGCGGGCCGATCCTACGAGCAGTACTTC
NA	TRBD1	TRBV7-8	TRBJ2-7	CASSLEGTGVSYEQYF	TGTGCCAGCAGCTTAGAGGGGACAGGGGTATCCTACGAGCAGTACTTC
NA	TRBD1	TRBV5-5	TRBJ2-7	CASSFLGLGGTGSDEQYF	TGTGCCAGCAGCTTCCTTGGTCTGGGCGGGACAGGGTCCGACGAGCAGTACTTC
NA	TRBD2	TRBV7-9	TRBJ2-7	CASSAPSGVYEQYF	TGTGCCAGCAGCGCCCCTAGCGGTGTCTACGAGCAGTACTTC